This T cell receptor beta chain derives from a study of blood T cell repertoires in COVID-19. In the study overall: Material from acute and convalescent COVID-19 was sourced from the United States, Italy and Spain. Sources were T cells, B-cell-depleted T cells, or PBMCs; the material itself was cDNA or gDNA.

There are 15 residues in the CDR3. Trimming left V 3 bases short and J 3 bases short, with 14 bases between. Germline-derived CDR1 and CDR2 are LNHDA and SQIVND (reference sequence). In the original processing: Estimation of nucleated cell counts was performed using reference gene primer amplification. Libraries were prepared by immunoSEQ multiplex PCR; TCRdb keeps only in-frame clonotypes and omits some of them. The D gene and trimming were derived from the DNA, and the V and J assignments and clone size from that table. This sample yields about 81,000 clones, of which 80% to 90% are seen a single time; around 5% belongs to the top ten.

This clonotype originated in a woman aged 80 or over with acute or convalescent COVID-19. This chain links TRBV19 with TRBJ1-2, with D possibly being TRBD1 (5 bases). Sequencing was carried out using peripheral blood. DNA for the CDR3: TGTGCCAGTAGTATTTTGGGGCGGATCCACTATGGCTACACCTTC. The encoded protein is CASSILGRIHYGYTF.